This T cell receptor (beta chain) was retrieved from a study of shared clonotypes between healthy human individuals. The protocol was immunoSEQ multiplex PCR, while the TCRdb copy is restricted to in-frame clones and leaves out a portion. The sample holds 950,000 to 1,200,000 clones; approximately 80% are singletons and the top ten take about 0.94%. Trimming took 3 bases from V and 7 from J; bases not matched to a gene: 6. There are 13 residues in the CDR3. Germline V lookup: CDR1 SGHTA, CDR2 FQGTGA. The chain employs TRBV7-3 and TRBJ2-7, with 7 bases aligning to TRBD1. The sequenced sample consisted of memory CD4+ T cells from PBMCs. Subset noted: CD45RA-negative fraction. This TCR was sampled from a young man in good health. Some clones in this sample may be carry-over from other donors' samples. Written as DNA, the CDR3 is TGTGCCAGCAGCTTTCAAACAGGGGTTGAGCAGTACTTC. Its translation: CASSFQTGVEQYF.